Below are 23 T cell receptor beta chains sequenced from a single sample in a study of T cell responses to AZD1222 COVID-19 vaccine. The repertoire was sequenced with immunoSEQ multiplex PCR; TCRdb's copy has only in-frame clones and lacks some. The data show fewer than 150,000 clones, 90% to 95% seen once. Source: peripheral blood, taken on day 0 of AZD1222 vaccination. The receptors were gathered from an adult in good health.

The chain combines TRBV7-9 with TRBJ1-1, with D maybe TRBD1 (5 bases). This CDR3 region has 13 residues. Trimming took 7 bases from V and 5 from J, leaving 14 bases between them. Germline V gene lookup returns CDR1 SEHNR and CDR2 FQNEAQ (reference sequence). The CDR3 region is CASNPPRVTEAFF. The DNA of the CDR3 is TGTGCCAGCAACCCTCCCAGGGTGACTGAAGCTTTCTTT.

The chain has TRBV6-5 and TRBJ1-6, with D possibly TRBD1 on 6 matching bases. Trimming removed 2 bases at V and 7 bases at J, with 9 bases between. CDR3 length equals 14 residues. Germline V CDR1 and CDR2: MNHEY, SVGAGI. The CDR3 spells CASSYGQRNSPLHF. As DNA, the CDR3 is TGTGCCAGCAGTTACGGACAGAGAAATTCACCCCTCCACTTT.

The chain links TRBV7-8 to TRBJ1-4; D possibly corresponds to TRBD1 (6 bases). From germline, CDR1 is SGHVS and CDR2 FQNEAQ. The CDR3 runs to 15 residues. V was clipped by 5 bases and J by 3 bases, with 13 bases between them. CDR3 nucleotides: TGTGCCAGCAGCCCCCGCAGGGGAGCTAATGAAAAACTGTTTTTT. Its translation is CASSPRRGANEKLFF.

This clone was observed a handful of times. The chain couples TRBV19 to TRBJ2-3; no reliable D call. CDR1 is LNHDA, CDR2 SQIVND, per germline (reference sequence). V dropped 5 bases and J dropped 7 bases, with 13 bases sitting between them. This CDR3 comprises 13 residues. The CDR3 region has the DNA TGTGCCAGTAGTGTAAGACTCGAACATACGCAGTATTTT. It translates to CASSVRLEHTQYF.

The chain carries TRBV5-1 and TRBJ2-5, with unresolved D. The CDR3 spans 17 residues. Trimming shortened V by 2 bases and J by 0 bases, and 17 bases separated the two germline ends. Per germline, CDR1 SGHRS and CDR2 YFSETQ. The CDR3 DNA sequence: TGCGCCAGCAGCTTTACGGAACTCCAGGAGTACCAAGAGACCCAGTACTTC. Protein sequence: CASSFTELQEYQETQYF.

The chain has TRBV19 and TRBJ1-2; D remains unclear. Looked up from germline, CDR1 is LNHDA and CDR2 is SQIVND (reference sequence). CDR3 length equals 16 residues. Trimming took off 2 bases at V and 4 bases at J, with 17 bases between the two ends. CDR3 in DNA: TGTGCCAGTAGTATATCCCTGACTCTAGGGCTCTATGGCTACACCTTC. It yields the protein CASSISLTLGLYGYTF.

The rearrangement links TRBV7-9 to TRBJ2-7, with TRBD1 matching over 9 bases. Germline CDR1 is SEHNR and CDR2 is FQNEAQ (reference sequence). The V gene end was trimmed by 5 bases and the J gene end by 3 bases; junction bases not matched to a gene: 17. CDR3 length: 18 amino acids. CDR3 coding DNA: TGTGCCAGCAGCCCCTGGGGACAGGGACTCCCCAGAAGCTACGAGCAGTACTTC. This codes for CASSPWGQGLPRSYEQYF.

The chain recombines TRBV5-4 with TRBJ2-3; D might be TRBD1 or TRBD2, each matching 5 bases. Germline values: CDR1 SGHNT, CDR2 YYREEE (reference sequence). V lost 0 bases, J lost 3 bases, and 8 bases lay in between. This CDR3 has 14 residues. CDR3 amino acids: CASSLGDQTDTQYF. Written as DNA, the CDR3 is TGTGCCAGCAGCTTGGGGGACCAAACAGATACGCAGTATTTT.

This clone was observed a single time. This chain uses TRBV29-1 with TRBJ1-2; TRBD1 agrees at 10 bases. The J segment lost 4 bases and the V segment lost 7 bases, leaving 6 bases of the junction unmatched. The CDR3 covers 13 residues. Germline V gene data show CDR1 as SQVTM and CDR2 as ANQGSEA. This CDR3 reads CSDRQGATYGYTF. CDR3 bases: TGCAGCGACAGACAGGGGGCAACCTATGGCTACACCTTC. Full variable domain (rest looked up from reference TRBV29-1 and TRBJ1-2): SAVISQKPSRDICQRGTSLTIQCQVDSQVTMMFWYRQQPGQSLTLIATANQGSEATYESGFVIDKFPISRPNLTFSTLTVSNMSPEDSSIYLCSDRQGATYGYTFGSGTRLTVV.

This clone was picked up one time. The V call is TRBV28, the J call TRBJ1-5; the match to TRBD1 covers 9 bases. Trimming removed 5 bases from V and 1 base from J; junction bases left unmatched: 3. Germline assignment: CDR1 MDHEN and CDR2 SYDVKM. The CDR3 loop spans 15 amino acids. In DNA, the CDR3 is TGTGCCAGCAGTGAGACAGGGGGAAGCAATCAGCCCCAGCATTTT. Residues: CASSETGGSNQPQHF.

This rearrangement joins TRBV2 to TRBJ2-5; tentatively, D is TRBD2 (5 bases). The CDR3 covers 15 residues. Germline V lookup: CDR1 SNHLY, CDR2 FYNNEI. V was pared by 4 bases and J by 3 bases, with 15 bases between. The CDR3 spells CASSAGAVREETQYF. The CDR3 coding sequence is TGTGCCAGCAGTGCCGGAGCGGTCCGAGAAGAGACCCAGTACTTC. The complete variable domain, with remaining parts taken from reference TRBV2 and TRBJ2-5, reads EPEVTQTPSHQVTQMGQEVILRCVPISNHLYFYWYRQILGQKVEFLVSFYNNEISEKSEIFDDQFSVERPDGSNFTLKIRSTKLEDSAMYFCASSAGAVREETQYFGPGTRLLVL.

V and J are TRBV7-6 and TRBJ1-5; D ambiguous. Trimming pared 5 bases from V and 0 bases from J, leaving 14 bases between. Germline V gene sequence: CDR1 SGHVS, CDR2 FNYEAQ. This CDR3 has 16 amino acids. CDR3 residues: CASSPHRTYSNQPQHF. Written as DNA, the CDR3 is TGTGCCAGCAGCCCACACAGAACCTATAGCAATCAGCCCCAGCATTTT.

The DNA of the CDR3 is TGTGCCAGCAGTTTATCGAACTGGGGGGGGGACACTGAAGCTTTCTTT. It is translated as CASSLSNWGGDTEAFF. This sequence joins TRBV27 and TRBJ1-1, with D possibly matching TRBD1 (5 bases). V lost 0 bases to trimming and J lost 3 bases, with 14 bases between them. The CDR3 runs 16 residues. CDR1 and CDR2 (germline): MNHEY, SMNVEV (reference sequence).

This chain uses TRBV29-1 with TRBJ2-2; 15 nucleotides match TRBD2. Germline V gene lookup returns CDR1 SQVTM and CDR2 ANQGSEA. CDR3 length: 18 residues. V dropped 5 bases and J dropped 0; count of bases not matched to a gene: 7. The CDR3 region has the DNA TGCAGCGTTACTCGAAGGACTAGCGGGAGGGCGAACACCGGGGAGCTGTTTTTT. Translated, it gives CSVTRRTSGRANTGELFF.

The gene calls are TRBV7-2 and TRBJ2-7; TRBD1 matches at 8 bases. The V segment lost 2 bases and the J segment 0 bases; nucleotides outside the gene matches: 3. Germline-derived CDR1 and CDR2 are SGHTA and FQGNSA. The CDR3 spans 15 residues. Written as DNA, the CDR3 is TGTGCCAGCAGCTTATACAGGGGGATCTCCTACGAGCAGTACTTC. Protein product: CASSLYRGISYEQYF.

This clone is a singleton in its sample. This chain's CDR3 is CASSQLGLQNTEAFF. The CDR3, as DNA: TGTGCCAGCAGCCAACTCGGCCTACAGAACACTGAAGCTTTCTTT. The chain is built from TRBV3-1 (or the pseudogene TRBV3-2) and TRBJ1-1; D not resolved. The CDR3 loop spans 15 amino acids. CDR1 and CDR2 (germline): LGHDT, YNNKEL (reference sequence). Trimming shortened V by 2 bases and J by 1 base, and 11 bases separated the two germline ends.

This clone has a handful of counts. The chain uses TRBV7-9 and TRBJ2-1; 7 bases are shared with TRBD1. The CDR3 is 12 residues long. Germline V gene data show CDR1 as SEHNR and CDR2 as FQNEAQ (reference sequence). The ends lost 5 bases at V and 10 bases at J; junction bases unmatched: 5. CDR3 loop: CASSPTGYEQFF. In nucleotides, the CDR3 is TGTGCCAGCAGCCCGACAGGGTACGAGCAGTTCTTC.

The rearrangement links TRBV28 to TRBJ2-1; D is uncertain. V was trimmed by 3 bases and J by 3 bases, leaving 6 bases between them. Germline CDR1 and CDR2: MDHEN and SYDVKM. The CDR3 is 13 amino acids. CDR3 in amino acids: CASSFGRYNEQFF. The DNA of the CDR3 is TGTGCCAGCAGTTTCGGACGCTACAATGAGCAGTTCTTC.

The chain couples TRBV18 to TRBJ2-3; D is tentatively TRBD1 or TRBD2 (5 bases each). The V end lost 6 bases, the J end lost 2 bases, and 9 bases lay between the germline ends. This CDR3 has 13 amino acids. Germline values: CDR1 KGHSH, CDR2 LQKENI. The CDR3 is CASSWGITDTQYF. The CDR3, as DNA: TGTGCCAGCTCTTGGGGGATCACAGATACGCAGTATTTT.

The chain combines TRBV6-1 with TRBJ1-6; a weak D match, TRBD1 (5 bases). This CDR3 is 16 amino acids long. Trimming left V 2 bases short and J 5 bases short, with 13 bases between. CDR1 is MNHNS, CDR2 SASEGT, per germline. CDR3 residues: CASSESPTANNSPLHF. DNA of the CDR3: TGTGCCAGCAGTGAATCCCCGACAGCGAATAATTCACCCCTCCACTTT.

The chain couples TRBV6-5 to TRBJ2-2; no clear D. The germline gives CDR1 MNHEY, CDR2 SVGAGI. The length of the CDR3 is 12 residues. The ends were cut back, 6 bases at V and 5 bases at J, with 7 bases in the middle. The CDR3 region has the DNA TGTGCCAGCAGCCACAAGACCGGGGAGCTGTTTTTT. Translation gives CASSHKTGELFF.

A remark on this clone: Other DNA sequences from this sample encode an identical CDR3 as well. The genes are TRBV19 and TRBJ1-1; D is ambiguous. V lost 4 bases, J lost 5 bases, and 11 bases lay in between. Germline lookup yields CDR1 LNHDA and CDR2 SQIVND (reference sequence). CDR3 length equals 13 residues. CDR3: CASSTTGDTEAFF. DNA of the CDR3: TGTGCCAGTAGTACGACGGGAGATACTGAAGCTTTCTTT.

This chain connects TRBV28 to TRBJ1-2, with no clear D. CDR3 length: 13 amino acids. CDR1 and CDR2 from the germline V gene are MDHEN and SYDVKM. V was trimmed by 7 bases and J by 4 bases, leaving 13 bases between them. CDR3 sequence (DNA): TGTGCCAGCACCACAGACAACCTCTATGGCTACACCTTC. Translated: CASTTDNLYGYTF.